These 10 T cell receptor beta chains came from one sample sequenced in a study of T cell changes during pregnancy in multiple sclerosis (dated by TCRdb to between 2018 and 2021). The library was prepared using the immunoSEQ multiplex PCR assay. Not all clones reach the TCRdb copy of this immuneACCESS table, which keeps in-frame sequences only. Checked studies attribute under half of the gap to unresolved V genes and leave the rest unexplained. The sample profile shows about 120,000 clones; 85% to 95% of them were found once. Together, the top ten hold roughly 6.2% of the sample. The sequenced sample was peripheral blood, obtained before pregnancy. Every receptor here comes from a female donor with multiple sclerosis, enrolled in a pregnancy study.

The chain is built from TRBV29-1 and TRBJ1-1; 10 bases agree with TRBD1. Germline CDR1 and CDR2: SQVTM and ANQGSEA. V lost 4 bases and J lost 1; bases outside the gene matches: 3. The CDR3 has 14 residues. The CDR3 DNA is TGCAGCGTTGTCTGGGACAGGGGGAACACTGAAGCTTTCTTT. Translation gives CSVVWDRGNTEAFF.

The chain couples TRBV30 to TRBJ1-5; 7 nucleotides agree with TRBD1. Per the germline V gene, CDR1 is GTSNPN and CDR2 is SVGIG (reference sequence). V dropped 5 bases and J dropped 4; count of bases not matched to a gene: 2. This CDR3 has 12 residues. CDR3 sequence reads: CAWAQGNQPQHF. The CDR3 DNA sequence: TGTGCCTGGGCACAGGGGAATCAGCCCCAGCATTTT.

The chain has TRBV19 and TRBJ2-2, with 8 bases lining up with TRBD1. The CDR3 is 19 residues long. Germline V gives CDR1 LNHDA, CDR2 SQIVND (reference sequence). The V segment lost 6 bases and the J segment 3 bases; nucleotides outside the gene matches: 18. The CDR3 is CASRILYGTGILDTGELFF. Here the CDR3 DNA reads TGTGCCAGTAGGATTTTATACGGGACAGGCATATTAGACACCGGGGAGCTGTTTTTT.

The chain carries TRBV5-1 and TRBJ2-5; a possible D gene is TRBD1 (6 bases). The CDR3 has 15 residues. The V end was cut by 0 bases, the J end by 5 bases, with 14 bases between. The germline gives CDR1 SGHRS, CDR2 YFSETQ. CDR3 loop: CASSLAAGVGETQYF. The CDR3, as DNA: TGCGCCAGCAGCTTGGCGGCAGGGGTCGGGGAGACCCAGTACTTC.

J is TRBJ1-1 and V is TRBV19; D is uncertain. Germline CDR1 LNHDA, CDR2 SQIVND (reference sequence). Trimming left V 6 bases short and J 2 bases short, with 4 bases between. CDR3 length equals 11 residues. CDR3 in amino acids: CASRLNTEAFF. CDR3 coding DNA: TGTGCCAGTAGGTTAAACACTGAAGCTTTCTTT.

The V gene is TRBV28, the J gene TRBJ2-1; no clear D. The V gene's germline CDR1 is MDHEN and CDR2 SYDVKM. The CDR3 is made up of 13 amino acids. V lost 5 bases and J 3 bases, leaving 8 bases between the germline ends. CDR3 sequence (DNA): TGTGCCAGCAGTCCCCCAGGCTACAATGAGCAGTTCTTC. It specifies CASSPPGYNEQFF.

V usage is TRBV7-2 and J usage is TRBJ1-5; tentatively, D is TRBD1 (5 bases). The CDR3 runs 14 residues. The ends were cut back, 5 bases at V and 9 bases at J, with 17 bases in the middle. CDR1 and CDR2 (germline): SGHTA, FQGNSA. The chain's CDR3 is CASSLGPQSGPQHF. CDR3 in DNA: TGTGCCAGCAGCCTGGGGCCACAGAGTGGGCCCCAGCATTTT.

This chain links TRBV13 with TRBJ2-5; 11 nucleotides match TRBD2. Germline CDR1 PRHDT, CDR2 FYEKMQ (reference sequence). V lost 5 bases, J lost 4 bases, and 18 bases stayed unmatched. The CDR3 has 19 amino acids. This chain's CDR3 is CASSPNPGLAAEERETQYF. Here the CDR3 DNA reads TGTGCCAGCAGCCCTAACCCGGGACTAGCGGCCGAGGAGCGAGAGACCCAGTACTTC.

This chain connects TRBV29-1 to TRBJ2-7, with a possible D match to TRBD2 (6 bases). The V end lost 7 bases, the J end lost 4 bases, and 14 bases lay between the germline ends. CDR3 length: 12 residues. Germline CDR1 reads SQVTM; CDR2 reads ANQGSEA. CDR3 nucleotides: TGCAGCGCCGGGCCCGGGGGTTACGAGCAGTACTTC. Its translation: CSAGPGGYEQYF.

V usage is TRBV2 and J usage is TRBJ1-3; no clear D gene. Germline values: CDR1 SNHLY, CDR2 FYNNEI. This CDR3 contains 16 residues. Trimming took 3 bases from V and 2 from J, leaving 14 bases between them. The CDR3 region is CASSETTPGTGNTIYF. CDR3 DNA: TGTGCCAGCAGTGAGACGACACCCGGGACTGGAAACACCATATATTTT.